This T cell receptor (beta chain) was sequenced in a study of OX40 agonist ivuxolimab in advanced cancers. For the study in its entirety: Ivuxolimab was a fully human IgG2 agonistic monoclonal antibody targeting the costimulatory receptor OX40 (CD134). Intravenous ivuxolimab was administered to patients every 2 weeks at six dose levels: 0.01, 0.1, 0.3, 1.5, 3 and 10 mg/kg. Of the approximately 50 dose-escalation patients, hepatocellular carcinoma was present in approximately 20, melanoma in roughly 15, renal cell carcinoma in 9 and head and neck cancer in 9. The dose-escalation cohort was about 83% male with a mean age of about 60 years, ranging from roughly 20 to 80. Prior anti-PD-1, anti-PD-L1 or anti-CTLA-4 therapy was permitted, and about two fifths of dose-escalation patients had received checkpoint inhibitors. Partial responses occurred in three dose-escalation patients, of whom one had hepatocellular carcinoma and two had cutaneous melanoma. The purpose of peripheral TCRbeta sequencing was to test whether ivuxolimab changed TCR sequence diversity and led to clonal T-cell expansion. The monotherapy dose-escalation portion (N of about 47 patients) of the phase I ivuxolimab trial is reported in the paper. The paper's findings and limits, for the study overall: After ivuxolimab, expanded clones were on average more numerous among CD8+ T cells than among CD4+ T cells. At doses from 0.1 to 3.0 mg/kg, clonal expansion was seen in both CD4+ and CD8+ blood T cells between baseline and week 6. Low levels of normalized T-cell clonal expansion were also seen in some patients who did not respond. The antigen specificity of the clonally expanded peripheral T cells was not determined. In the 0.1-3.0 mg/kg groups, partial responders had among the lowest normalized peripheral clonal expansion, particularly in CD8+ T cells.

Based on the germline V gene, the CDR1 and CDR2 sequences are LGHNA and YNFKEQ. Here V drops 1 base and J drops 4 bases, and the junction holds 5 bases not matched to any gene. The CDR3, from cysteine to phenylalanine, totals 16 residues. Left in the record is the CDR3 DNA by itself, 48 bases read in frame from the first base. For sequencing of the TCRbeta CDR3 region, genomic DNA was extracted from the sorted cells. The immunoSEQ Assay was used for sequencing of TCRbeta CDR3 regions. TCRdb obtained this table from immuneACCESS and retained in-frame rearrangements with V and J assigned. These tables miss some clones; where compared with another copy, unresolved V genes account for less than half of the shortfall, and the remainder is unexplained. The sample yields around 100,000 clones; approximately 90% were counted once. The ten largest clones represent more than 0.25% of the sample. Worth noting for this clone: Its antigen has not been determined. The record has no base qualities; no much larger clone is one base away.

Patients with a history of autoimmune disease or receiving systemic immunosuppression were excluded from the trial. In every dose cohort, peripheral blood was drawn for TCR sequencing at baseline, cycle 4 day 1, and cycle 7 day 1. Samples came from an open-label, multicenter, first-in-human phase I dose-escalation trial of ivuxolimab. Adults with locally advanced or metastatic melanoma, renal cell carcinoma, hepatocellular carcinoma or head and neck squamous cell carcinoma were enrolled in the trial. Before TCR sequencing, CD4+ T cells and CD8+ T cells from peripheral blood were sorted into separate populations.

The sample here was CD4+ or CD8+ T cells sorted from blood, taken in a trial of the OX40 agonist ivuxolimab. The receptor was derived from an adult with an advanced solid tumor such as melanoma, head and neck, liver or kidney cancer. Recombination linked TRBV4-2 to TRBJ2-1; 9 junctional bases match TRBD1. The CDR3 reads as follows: CASSQGTGAPYNEQFF. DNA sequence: TGTGCCAGCAGCCAAGGGACAGGGGCTCCTTACAATGAGCAGTTCTTC.